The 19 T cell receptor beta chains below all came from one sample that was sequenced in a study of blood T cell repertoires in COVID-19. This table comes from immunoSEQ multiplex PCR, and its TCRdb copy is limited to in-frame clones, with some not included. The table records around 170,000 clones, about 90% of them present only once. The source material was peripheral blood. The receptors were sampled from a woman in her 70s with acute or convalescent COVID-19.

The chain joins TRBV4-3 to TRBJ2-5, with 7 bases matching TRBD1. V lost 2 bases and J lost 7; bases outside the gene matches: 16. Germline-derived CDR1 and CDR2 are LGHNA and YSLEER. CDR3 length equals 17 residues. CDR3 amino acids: CASSQYLFTTGLMTQYF. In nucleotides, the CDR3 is TGCGCCAGCAGCCAATATTTGTTCACGACAGGGTTGATGACCCAGTACTTC.

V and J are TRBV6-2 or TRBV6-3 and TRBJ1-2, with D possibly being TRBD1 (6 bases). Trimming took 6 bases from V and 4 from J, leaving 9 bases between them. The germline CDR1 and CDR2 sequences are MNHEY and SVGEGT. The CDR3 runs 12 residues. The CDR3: CASSLGGYGYTF. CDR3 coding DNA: TGTGCCAGCAGCTTAGGGGGCTATGGCTACACCTTC.

In DNA form, the CDR3 reads TGTGCCAGCAGCGTAGGTAACTCACGGAGTGAAAAACTGTTTTTT. This encodes CASSVGNSRSEKLFF. V is TRBV9 and J is TRBJ1-4; no definite D call. CDR1 SGDLS and CDR2 YYNGEE come from the germline V gene. The CDR3 totals 15 residues. V was cut by 0 bases and J by 7 bases, with 13 bases left in between.

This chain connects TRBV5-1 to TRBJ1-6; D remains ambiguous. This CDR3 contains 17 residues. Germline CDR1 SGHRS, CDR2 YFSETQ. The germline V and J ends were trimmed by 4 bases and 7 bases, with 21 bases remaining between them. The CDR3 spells CASSLGTGGRNNSPLHF. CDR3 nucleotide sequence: TGCGCCAGCAGCCTCGGAACGGGAGGGCGCAACAATTCACCCCTCCACTTT.

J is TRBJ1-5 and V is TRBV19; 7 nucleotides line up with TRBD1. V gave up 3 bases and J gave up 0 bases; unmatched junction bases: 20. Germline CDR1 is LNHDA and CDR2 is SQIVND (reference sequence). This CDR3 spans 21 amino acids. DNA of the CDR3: TGTGCCAGTAGTATTTTCGGGACAGAGGGACGCTTTTCCCATAGCAATCAGCCCCAGCATTTT. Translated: CASSIFGTEGRFSHSNQPQHF.

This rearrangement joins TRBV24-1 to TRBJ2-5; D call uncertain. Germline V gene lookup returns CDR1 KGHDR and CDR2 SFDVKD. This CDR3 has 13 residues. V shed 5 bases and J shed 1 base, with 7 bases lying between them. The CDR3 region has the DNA TGTGCCACCAGTGTCTCGTCCCAAGAGACCCAGTACTTC. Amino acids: CATSVSSQETQYF.

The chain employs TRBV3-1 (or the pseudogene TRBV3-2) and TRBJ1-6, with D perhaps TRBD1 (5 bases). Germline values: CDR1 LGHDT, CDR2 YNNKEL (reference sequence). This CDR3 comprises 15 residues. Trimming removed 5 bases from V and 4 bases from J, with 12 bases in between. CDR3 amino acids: CASSSGETYNSPLHF. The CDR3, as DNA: TGTGCCAGCAGCTCGGGGGAGACATATAATTCACCCCTCCACTTT.

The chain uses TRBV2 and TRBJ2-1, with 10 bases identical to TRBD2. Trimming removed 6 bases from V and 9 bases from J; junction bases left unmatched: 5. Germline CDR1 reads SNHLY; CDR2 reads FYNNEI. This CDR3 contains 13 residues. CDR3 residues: CASRTSGPVEQFF. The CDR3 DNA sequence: TGTGCCAGCAGGACTAGCGGGCCGGTTGAGCAGTTCTTC.

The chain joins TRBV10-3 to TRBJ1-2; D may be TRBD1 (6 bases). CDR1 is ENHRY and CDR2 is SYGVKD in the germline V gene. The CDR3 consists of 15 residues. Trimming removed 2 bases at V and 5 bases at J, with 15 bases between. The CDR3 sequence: CAISEREGVRYGYTF. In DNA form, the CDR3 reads TGTGCCATCAGTGAGCGTGAGGGGGTCCGGTATGGCTACACCTTC.

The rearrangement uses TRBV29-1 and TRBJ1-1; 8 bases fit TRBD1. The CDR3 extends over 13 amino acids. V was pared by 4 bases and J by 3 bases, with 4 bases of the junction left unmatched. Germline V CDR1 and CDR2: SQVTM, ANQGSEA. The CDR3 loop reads CSVGGTGYTEAFF. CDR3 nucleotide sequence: TGCAGCGTTGGAGGGACAGGTTACACTGAAGCTTTCTTT.

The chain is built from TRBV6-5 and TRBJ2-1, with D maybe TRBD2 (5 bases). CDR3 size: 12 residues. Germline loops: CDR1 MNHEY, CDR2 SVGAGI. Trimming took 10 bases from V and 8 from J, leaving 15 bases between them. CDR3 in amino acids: CATRWRSYEQFF. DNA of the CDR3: TGTGCCACCCGATGGAGGTCCTATGAGCAGTTCTTC.

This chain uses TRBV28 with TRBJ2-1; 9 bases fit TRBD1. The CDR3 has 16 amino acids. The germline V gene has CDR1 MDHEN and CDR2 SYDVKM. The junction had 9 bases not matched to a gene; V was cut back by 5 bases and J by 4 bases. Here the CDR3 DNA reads TGTGCCAGCAGTCCCTCCCCCGGGACAGGGTACAATGAGCAGTTCTTC. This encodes CASSPSPGTGYNEQFF.

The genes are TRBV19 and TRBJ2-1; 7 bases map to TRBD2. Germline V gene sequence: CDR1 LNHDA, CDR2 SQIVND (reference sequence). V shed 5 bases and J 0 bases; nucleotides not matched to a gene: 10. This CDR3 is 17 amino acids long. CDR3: CASSFTSAPSSYNEQFF. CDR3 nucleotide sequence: TGTGCCAGTAGTTTCACTAGCGCGCCAAGCTCCTACAATGAGCAGTTCTTC.

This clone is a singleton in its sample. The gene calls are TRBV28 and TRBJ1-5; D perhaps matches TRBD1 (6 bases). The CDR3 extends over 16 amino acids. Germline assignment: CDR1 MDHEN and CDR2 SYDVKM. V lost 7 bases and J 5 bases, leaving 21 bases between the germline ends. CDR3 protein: CASTATTGQGHQPQHF. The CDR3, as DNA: TGTGCCAGCACCGCCACAACTGGGCAGGGGCATCAGCCCCAGCATTTT.

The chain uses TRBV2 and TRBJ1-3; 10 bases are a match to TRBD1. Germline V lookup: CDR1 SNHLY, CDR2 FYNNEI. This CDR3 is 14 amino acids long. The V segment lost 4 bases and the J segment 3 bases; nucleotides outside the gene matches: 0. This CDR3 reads CASSGDRGGNTIYF. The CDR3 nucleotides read TGTGCCAGCAGTGGGGACAGGGGTGGAAACACCATATATTTT.

CDR3 nucleotide sequence: TGTGCCACCAGTGATTTGGGACAGCCCAATGAGCAGTTCTTC. It translates to CATSDLGQPNEQFF. This sequence joins TRBV24-1 and TRBJ2-1, with D possibly being TRBD1 (6 bases). Looked up from germline, CDR1 is KGHDR and CDR2 is SFDVKD. V was cut by 0 bases and J by 6 bases, with 8 bases left in between. The CDR3 length is 14 residues.

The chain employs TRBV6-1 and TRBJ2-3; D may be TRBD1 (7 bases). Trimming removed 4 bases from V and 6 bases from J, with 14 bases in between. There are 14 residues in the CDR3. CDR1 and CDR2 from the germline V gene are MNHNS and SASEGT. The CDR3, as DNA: TGTGCCAGCAGTGGGACTACAGGGGTCGATACGCAGTATTTT. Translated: CASSGTTGVDTQYF.

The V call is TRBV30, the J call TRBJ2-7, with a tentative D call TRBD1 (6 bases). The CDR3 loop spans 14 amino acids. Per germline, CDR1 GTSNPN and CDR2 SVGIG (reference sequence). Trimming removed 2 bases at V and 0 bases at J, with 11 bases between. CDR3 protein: CAWSLTGPSYEQYF. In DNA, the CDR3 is TGTGCCTGGAGTCTTACAGGGCCCTCCTACGAGCAGTACTTC.

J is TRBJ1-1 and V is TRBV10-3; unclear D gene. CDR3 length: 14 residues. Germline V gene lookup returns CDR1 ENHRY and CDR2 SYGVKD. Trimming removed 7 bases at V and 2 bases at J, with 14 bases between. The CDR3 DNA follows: TGTGCCATCACGGCCCAAGCGACCAACACTGAAGCTTTCTTT. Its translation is CAITAQATNTEAFF.